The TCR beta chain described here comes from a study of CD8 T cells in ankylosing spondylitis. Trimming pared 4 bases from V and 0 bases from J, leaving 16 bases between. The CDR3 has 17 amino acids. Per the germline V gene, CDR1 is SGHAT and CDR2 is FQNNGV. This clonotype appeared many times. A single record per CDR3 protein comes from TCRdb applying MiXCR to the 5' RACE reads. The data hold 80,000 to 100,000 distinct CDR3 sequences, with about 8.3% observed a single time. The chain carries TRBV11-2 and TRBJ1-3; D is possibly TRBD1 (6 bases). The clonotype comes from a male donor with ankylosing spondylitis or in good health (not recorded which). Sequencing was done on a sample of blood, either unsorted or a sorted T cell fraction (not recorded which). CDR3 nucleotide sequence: TGTGCCAGCAGCTCCATGAAGACAGGACACTCTGGAAACACCATATATTTT. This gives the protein CASSSMKTGHSGNTIYF.